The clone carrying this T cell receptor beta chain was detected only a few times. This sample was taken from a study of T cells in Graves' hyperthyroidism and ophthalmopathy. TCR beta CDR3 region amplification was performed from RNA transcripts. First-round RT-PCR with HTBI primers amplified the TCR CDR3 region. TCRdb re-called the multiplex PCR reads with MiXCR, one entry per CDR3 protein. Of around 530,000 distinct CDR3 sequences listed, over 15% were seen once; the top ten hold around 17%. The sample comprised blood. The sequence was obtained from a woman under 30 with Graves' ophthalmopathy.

CDR3 coding DNA: TGTGCCAGCAGTTCCGCCGGGACAGGAGCCAACATGCAGTACTTC. Translated, it gives CASSSAGTGANMQYF. V and J are TRBV27 and TRBJ2-7; 8 nucleotides align to TRBD1. The J segment lost 9 bases and the V segment lost 4 bases, leaving 14 bases of the junction unmatched. CDR3 length: 15 amino acids. CDR1 and CDR2 from the germline V gene are MNHEY and SMNVEV (reference sequence).